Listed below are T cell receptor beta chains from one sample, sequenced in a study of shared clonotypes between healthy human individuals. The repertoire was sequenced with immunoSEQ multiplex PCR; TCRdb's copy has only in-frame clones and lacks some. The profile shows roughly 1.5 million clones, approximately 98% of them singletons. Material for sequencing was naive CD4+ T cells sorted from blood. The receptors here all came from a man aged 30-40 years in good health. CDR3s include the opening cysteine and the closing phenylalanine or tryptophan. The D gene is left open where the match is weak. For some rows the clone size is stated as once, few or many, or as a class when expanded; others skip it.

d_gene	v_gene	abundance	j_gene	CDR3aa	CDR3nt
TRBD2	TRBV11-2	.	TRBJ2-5	CASSTGLAARKETQYF	TGTGCCAGCAGCACCGGACTAGCGGCCCGGAAAGAGACCCAGTACTTC
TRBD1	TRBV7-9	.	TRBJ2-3	CASSVLPGQGVKDTQYF	TGTGCCAGCAGCGTACTCCCGGGACAGGGGGTAAAAGATACGCAGTATTTT
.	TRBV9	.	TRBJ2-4	CASSVGGGSAVTKNIQYF	TGTGCCAGCAGCGTAGGGGGTGGATCGGCAGTAACCAAAAACATTCAGTACTTC
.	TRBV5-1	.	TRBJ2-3	CASSLGRPTDTQYF	TGCGCCAGCAGCCTAGGCCGCCCCACAGATACGCAGTATTTT
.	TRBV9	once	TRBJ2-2	CASSVVTGLLGTGELFF	TGTGCCAGCAGCGTAGTGACAGGCCTCCTAGGGACCGGGGAGCTGTTTTTT
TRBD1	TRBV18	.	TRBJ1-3	CASSLRTGVSGNTIYF	TGTGCCAGCTCACTGCGGACAGGGGTCTCTGGAAACACCATATATTTT
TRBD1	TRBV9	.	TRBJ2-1	CASSTRQGADNEQFF	TGTGCCAGCAGCACCAGACAGGGAGCTGACAATGAGCAGTTCTTC
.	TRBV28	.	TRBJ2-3	CASSLSTYTQYF	TGTGCCAGCAGCCTATCCACCTATACGCAGTATTTT
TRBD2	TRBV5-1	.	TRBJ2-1	CASSSGLRTLTSGRVSSYNEQFF	TGCGCCAGCAGCTCGGGACTTCGGACCCTGACTAGCGGGAGGGTTAGCTCCTACAATGAGCAGTTCTTC
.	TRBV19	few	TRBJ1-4	CASSFVVGEKLFF	TGTGCCAGTAGTTTCGTAGTGGGTGAAAAACTGTTTTTT
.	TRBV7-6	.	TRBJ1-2	CASSLGGGPNYGYTF	TGTGCCAGCAGCTTAGGGGGGGGGCCCAACTATGGCTACACCTTC
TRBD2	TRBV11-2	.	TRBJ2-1	CASSFTASGGRSAIEQFF	TGTGCCAGCAGCTTTACGGCGTCGGGCGGGAGGTCAGCGATTGAGCAGTTCTTC
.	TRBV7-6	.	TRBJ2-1	CASSAGESYNEQFF	TGTGCCAGCAGCGCCGGAGAGTCCTACAATGAGCAGTTCTTC
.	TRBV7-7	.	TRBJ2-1	CASSLVTPGEQFF	TGTGCTAGCAGCTTGGTGACCCCGGGTGAGCAGTTCTTC
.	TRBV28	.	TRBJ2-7	CASREAYEQYF	TGTGCCAGCAGGGAGGCATACGAGCAGTACTTC
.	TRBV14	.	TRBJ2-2	CASSQGLSVSGELFF	TGTGCCAGCAGCCAAGGATTGTCAGTATCCGGGGAGCTGTTTTTT
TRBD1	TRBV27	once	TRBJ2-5	CASCPLKGAVETQYF	TGTGCCAGTTGCCCTCTGAAGGGGGCGGTAGAGACCCAGTACTTC
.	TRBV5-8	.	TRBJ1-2	CASSLVGAGNYGYTF	TGTGCCAGCAGCTTGGTGGGGGCAGGGAACTATGGCTACACCTTC
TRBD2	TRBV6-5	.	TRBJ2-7	CASSYPAGASYEQYF	TGTGCCAGCAGTTACCCGGCGGGAGCTTCCTACGAGCAGTACTTC
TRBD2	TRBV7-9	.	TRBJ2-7	CASSFGTTNYEQYF	TGTGCCAGCAGCTTCGGGACTACCAACTACGAGCAGTACTTC
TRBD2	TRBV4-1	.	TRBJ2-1	CASSQGGLAGLGEQFF	TGCGCCAGCAGCCAAGGTGGACTAGCGGGATTAGGTGAGCAGTTCTTC
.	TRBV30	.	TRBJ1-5	CAWSVSGQGNQPQHF	TGTGCCTGGAGTGTATCTGGACAAGGCAATCAGCCCCAGCATTTT
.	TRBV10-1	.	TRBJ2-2	CASSPTHTGELFF	TGCGCCAGCAGTCCTACTCATACCGGGGAGCTGTTTTTT
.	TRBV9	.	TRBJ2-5	CASSKTGSETQYF	TGTGCCAGCAGCAAGACAGGATCAGAGACCCAGTACTTC
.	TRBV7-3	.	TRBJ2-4	CASSLSSQNIQYF	TGTGCCAGCAGCTTAAGCAGTCAAAACATTCAGTACTTC
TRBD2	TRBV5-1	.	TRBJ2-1	CASSYPKTSGRTNEQFF	TGCGCCAGCAGCTACCCAAAGACTAGCGGGAGAACTAATGAGCAGTTCTTC
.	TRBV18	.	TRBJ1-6	CASSPRRDDNSPLHF	TGTGCCAGCTCACCGCGGCGGGACGACAATTCACCCCTCCACTTT
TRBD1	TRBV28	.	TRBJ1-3	CASSSQGAPGNTIYF	TGTGCCAGCAGCTCACAGGGGGCGCCTGGAAACACCATATATTTT